This TCR beta chain stems from a study of T cell responses to AZD1222 COVID-19 vaccine. Profiled with immunoSEQ multiplex PCR; TCRdb holds only in-frame clones, not every one. This sample has roughly 85,000 clones, with 88% found just once. Germline CDR1 is SSHAT and CDR2 is FNYEAQ (reference sequence). The CDR3 runs to 19 residues. Notes on this clone: An end of the junction differs from the germline gene, which may be a read error.

The sample in question was peripheral blood, obtained on day 0 of MenACWY control vaccination. This TCR was sampled from an adult in good health. The chain joins TRBV7-7 to TRBJ1-4; 7 positions agree with TRBD1. The CDR3 nucleotides read TGTGCTAGCAGCCAGCGGGACAGCCCCACCCGTGCAACTAATGAAAAACTGTTTTTT. This translates into CASSQRDSPTRATNEKLFF.